The clone carrying this T cell receptor (beta chain) was counted only a few times. The target antigen is unknown. TCRalpha and TCRbeta libraries used 5'RACE with constant-segment primers and UMIs. TCRdb reprocessed the 5' RACE reads with MiXCR, giving one entry per CDR3 protein. The sample has 150,000 to 200,000 distinct CDR3 sequences; 10% to 15% are singletons. The data originate from a study of T-cell memory formation after mild COVID-19. Looking at the study overall: In these data, TCR clusters were largely donor specific.

Study-level results: Prior to infection, memory already included some responding clones, suggesting cross-reactive memory joined. Unconfirmed was the SARS-CoV-2 specificity of second-wave clones that peaked on day 37.

This sequence was found in a man between 18 and 29 years old who had mild COVID-19 (a few samples of this study predate the infection). Cell type and time point are not known. The material sequenced was PBMCs or a T cell subset sorted from them (not recorded which).

The CDR3, as DNA: TGTGCCAGCTCAGTTCAACTGGACAGCAACACTGAAGCTTTCTTT. Translation gives CASSVQLDSNTEAFF. The chain carries TRBV18 and TRBJ1-1; maybe TRBD1 (6 bases). This CDR3 has 15 amino acids. Trimming took off 5 bases at V and 2 bases at J, with 15 bases between the two ends. Germline V gives CDR1 KGHSH, CDR2 LQKENI.